The T cell receptor beta chain described here comes from a study of T cell repertoires in cytomegalovirus infection. TCRdb called the reads again in MiXCR, with one record for every CDR3 protein. The sample shows about 140,000 distinct CDR3 sequences, 5.5% to 7% of them seen only once. This clonotype occurred many times. Trimming cost V 1 base and J 3 bases, with 7 bases left between them. The CDR3 length is 13 residues. CDR1 is SGHTA, CDR2 FQGNSA, per germline. The chain combines TRBV7-2 with TRBJ2-7, with unresolved D. The TCR originated in a human donor in good health (CMV status not recorded). Some clones in this sample may be carry-over from other donors' samples. Material for sequencing was PBMCs. CDR3 loop: CASSLVRNYEQYF. The CDR3 DNA sequence: TGTGCCAGCAGCTTAGTTAGGAACTACGAGCAGTACTTC. The entire variable domain, with the rest obtained from reference TRBV7-2 and TRBJ2-7, is as follows: GAGVSQSPSNKVTEKGKDVELRCDPISGHTALYWYRQSLGQGLEFLIYFQGNSAPDKSGLPSDRFSAERTGGSVSTLTIQRTQQEDSAVYLCASSLVRNYEQYFGPGTRLTVT.